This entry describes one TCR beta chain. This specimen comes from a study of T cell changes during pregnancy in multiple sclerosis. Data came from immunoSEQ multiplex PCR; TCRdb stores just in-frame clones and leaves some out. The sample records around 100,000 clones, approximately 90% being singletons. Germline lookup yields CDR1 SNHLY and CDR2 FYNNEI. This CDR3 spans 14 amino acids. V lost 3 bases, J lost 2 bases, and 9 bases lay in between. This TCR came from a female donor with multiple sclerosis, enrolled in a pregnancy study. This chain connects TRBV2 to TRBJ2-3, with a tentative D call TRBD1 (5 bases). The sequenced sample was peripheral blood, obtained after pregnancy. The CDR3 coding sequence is TGTGCCAGCAGTGAGGGGCCACACACAGATACGCAGTATTTT. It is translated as CASSEGPHTDTQYF.